The 14 T cell receptor beta chains below come from one sample, sequenced in a study of blood T cell repertoires in COVID-19. Using immunoSEQ multiplex PCR, the repertoire was profiled, and TCRdb retains in-frame clones only, with some absent. The sample has more than 70,000 clones; roughly 85% are singletons. The specimen sequenced was peripheral blood. The receptors originated from a woman in her 70s with acute or convalescent COVID-19.

This sequence joins TRBV30 and TRBJ2-7; no firm D call. The CDR3 contains 13 residues. V dropped 4 bases and J dropped 1 base, with 11 bases sitting between them. Germline V gene lookup returns CDR1 GTSNPN and CDR2 SVGIG (reference sequence). The CDR3 spells CAWMGSVSYEQYF. CDR3 sequence (DNA): TGTGCCTGGATGGGCTCAGTTTCCTACGAGCAGTACTTC.

The chain is built from TRBV6-6 and TRBJ2-7, with TRBD2 matching over 12 bases. Unmatched junction bases numbered 13, after V lost 6 bases and J lost 4 bases. Germline V gene lookup returns CDR1 MNHNY and CDR2 SVGAGI (reference sequence). The CDR3 runs 17 residues. CDR3 DNA sequence: TGTGCCAGCAGCCGAACTGTGCCGGGACTAGCGGGTTACGAGCAGTACTTC. This codes for CASSRTVPGLAGYEQYF.

The chain employs TRBV30 and TRBJ1-5, with 7 bases lining up with TRBD1. Trimming took 3 bases from V and 1 from J; bases not matched to a gene: 9. This CDR3 spans 16 amino acids. The germline CDR1 and CDR2 sequences are GTSNPN and SVGIG (reference sequence). In nucleotides, the CDR3 is TGTGCCTGGAGCAGGCTGACAGGGATGAGCAATCAGCCCCAGCATTTT. Its translation is CAWSRLTGMSNQPQHF. Based on the CDR3 plus reference TRBV30 and TRBJ1-5, the full variable domain is SQTIHQWPATLVQPVGSPLSLECTVEGTSNPNLYWYRQAAGRGLQLLFYSVGIGQISSEVPQNLSASRPQDRQFILSSKKLLLSDSGFYLCAWSRLTGMSNQPQHFGDGTRLSIL.

This chain joins TRBV6-6 and TRBJ1-4; 7 nucleotides align to TRBD1. Trimming removed 6 bases from V and 4 bases from J; junction bases left unmatched: 8. The CDR3 is 15 residues long. Germline CDR1 and CDR2: MNHNY and SVGAGI (reference sequence). The CDR3 sequence: CASSRQGIGNEKLFF. In DNA form, the CDR3 reads TGTGCCAGCAGCCGACAGGGTATAGGTAATGAAAAACTGTTTTTT.

V and J are TRBV7-2 and TRBJ2-5, with D tentatively TRBD1 (6 bases). Trimming removed 1 base from V and 4 bases from J, with 13 bases in between. The CDR3 consists of 15 residues. Germline V CDR1 and CDR2: SGHTA, FQGNSA. This chain's CDR3 is CASSLGGRRGETQYF. CDR3 coding DNA: TGTGCCAGCAGCTTAGGGGGGCGCAGAGGAGAGACCCAGTACTTC.

This chain links TRBV5-6 with TRBJ2-7; the match to TRBD1 covers 7 bases. There are 14 residues in the CDR3. From germline, CDR1 is SGHDT and CDR2 YYEEEE. V trimming: 2 bases; J trimming: 4 bases; junction bases outside the gene matches: 6. CDR3 residues: CASSLDRVGYEQYF. CDR3 nucleotides: TGTGCCAGCAGCTTAGACAGGGTTGGGTACGAGCAGTACTTC.

The chain uses TRBV3-1 (or the pseudogene TRBV3-2) and TRBJ1-5; 10 nucleotides agree with TRBD1. This CDR3 is built from 16 residues. CDR1 and CDR2 from the germline V gene are LGHDT and YNNKEL (reference sequence). V shed 4 bases and J 0 bases; nucleotides not matched to a gene: 3. The CDR3 nucleotides read TGTGCCAGCAGCCTGGGGACAGGGGATAGCAATCAGCCCCAGCATTTT. This translates into CASSLGTGDSNQPQHF.

In its sample, this clone was seen a few times. The genes are TRBV5-1 and TRBJ1-2, with D perhaps TRBD1 (5 bases). The CDR3 contains 14 residues. Deletions cut 2 bases from V and 1 base from J, with 9 bases between. Germline CDR1 SGHRS, CDR2 YFSETQ. CDR3 sequence reads: CASSFTGDNYGYTF. The CDR3 region has the DNA TGCGCCAGCAGCTTCACAGGAGATAACTATGGCTACACCTTC.

The V and J genes are TRBV7-3 and TRBJ2-1; 10 bases agree with TRBD2. Losses at the gene ends were 3 bases for V and 6 bases for J; bases not matched to a gene: 5. The CDR3 spans 15 residues. Germline V gene lookup returns CDR1 SGHTA and CDR2 FQGTGA. The CDR3 bases are TGTGCCAGCAGCTTTGGTCTAGCGGGAGTCAATGAGCAGTTCTTC. Translating it yields CASSFGLAGVNEQFF.

CDR3 protein: CASRTAPGRRAGGQPQHF. The CDR3 region has the DNA TGTGCCAGCAGGACCGCGCCGGGCCGGAGGGCTGGGGGTCAGCCCCAGCATTTT. This chain links TRBV6-4 with TRBJ1-5; tentative D call: TRBD1 (5 bases). This CDR3 contains 18 residues. V was shortened by 6 bases and J by 6 bases, with 27 bases between the two germline ends. The germline CDR1 and CDR2 sequences are MRHNA and SNTAGT.

V usage is TRBV5-1 and J usage is TRBJ2-5, with 9 bases identical to TRBD1. CDR1 is SGHRS and CDR2 is YFSETQ in the germline V gene. The CDR3 totals 15 residues. V dropped 3 bases and J dropped 1; count of bases not matched to a gene: 4. This CDR3 reads CASSSGQGLQETQYF. In nucleotides, the CDR3 is TGCGCCAGCAGCTCGGGACAGGGCCTCCAAGAGACCCAGTACTTC. The full variable domain, its missing parts supplied by reference TRBV5-1 and TRBJ2-5, is KAGVTQTPRYLIKTRGQQVTLSCSPISGHRSVSWYQQTPGQGLQFLFEYFSETQRNKGNFPGRFSGRQFSNSRSEMNVSTLELGDSALYLCASSSGQGLQETQYFGPGTRLLVL.

This chain joins TRBV27 and TRBJ2-7; TRBD2 might be the D (5 bases). The CDR3 loop spans 15 amino acids. With 3 bases removed from V and 4 bases from J, the gap between germline ends came to 16 bases. Germline assignment: CDR1 MNHEY and CDR2 SMNVEV (reference sequence). In nucleotides, the CDR3 is TGTGCCAGCAGTTTGGCCCGGGGTGCGGATTACGAGCAGTACTTC. Protein: CASSLARGADYEQYF.

This clone showed up just a few times. The V and J genes are TRBV7-9 and TRBJ2-3; 9 bases are shared with TRBD2. Germline-derived CDR1 and CDR2 are SEHNR and FQNEAQ (reference sequence). J was trimmed by 2 bases and V by 4 bases; bases with no gene match: 10. The length of the CDR3 is 17 residues. Written as DNA, the CDR3 is TGTGCCAGCAGCTCGATCACTAGCGGGCGACTCACAGATACGCAGTATTTT. As protein: CASSSITSGRLTDTQYF.

This chain links TRBV5-1 with TRBJ1-2, with unresolved D. V dropped 4 bases and J dropped 3 bases, with 13 bases sitting between them. Germline assignment: CDR1 SGHRS and CDR2 YFSETQ. This CDR3 comprises 14 residues. The CDR3 coding sequence is TGCGCCAGCAGCCCCCGCGGGTCGCACTATGGCTACACCTTC. It specifies CASSPRGSHYGYTF.